The text below deals with one T cell receptor (beta chain). The data derive from a study of blood T cell repertoires in COVID-19. V was cut by 0 bases and J by 5 bases, with 7 bases left in between. From germline, CDR1 is KGHSH and CDR2 LQKENI. The CDR3 extends over 14 amino acids. Authors' analysis steps: Reference gene primer amplification yielded estimated nucleated cell counts. Method: immunoSEQ multiplex PCR; TCRdb's copy keeps in-frame clones and lacks some. V and J calls and clone size are given by that table; D and trimming were obtained from the DNA. The data contain about 220,000 clones, 85% of them seen just once; the ten biggest clones take up under 2.5%. Seattle cases were enrolled at active infection and followed longitudinally.

This chain connects TRBV18 to TRBJ2-2; D remains unclear. The clonotype comes from a woman between 65 and 79 years old with COVID-19, enrolled during active disease. The sample was peripheral blood. In DNA form, the CDR3 reads TGTGCCAGCTCACCACCGGTCAGAACCGGGGAGCTGTTTTTT. Encoded protein: CASSPPVRTGELFF.